This passage covers 2 T cell receptor beta chains from one sample sequenced in a study of radiation and T cells in renal cell carcinoma. Data came from immunoSEQ multiplex PCR; TCRdb stores just in-frame clones and leaves some out. The sample has approximately 49,000 clones; roughly 78% are singletons. This sample's time point: blood 2 weeks post-SBRT. Treatment noted: 15 Gy SBRT to primary tumor, nephrectomy 4 weeks later. The specimen comprised blood, sampled from a patient whose treatment included radiotherapy and nephrectomy. Receptor source: a woman between 65 and 79 years old with renal cell carcinoma.

The chain carries TRBV27 and TRBJ1-5; no definite D call. V lost 1 base and J 0 bases, leaving 7 bases between the germline ends. This CDR3 has 15 amino acids. Germline CDR1 MNHEY, CDR2 SMNVEV (reference sequence). This CDR3 is CASSLWSHSNQPQHF. In DNA, the CDR3 is TGTGCCAGCAGTTTATGGTCACATAGCAATCAGCCCCAGCATTTT.

CDR3: CASQTYIEYEQYF. CDR3 DNA sequence: TGTGCCAGTCAGACTTATATTGAGTACGAGCAGTACTTC. The genes are TRBV11-3 and TRBJ2-7; D is unclear. The CDR3 runs 13 residues. Germline CDR1 reads SGHNT; CDR2 reads YENEEA. V lost 9 bases to trimming and J lost 4 bases, with 16 bases between them. Full variable domain (outside the CDR3, taken from reference TRBV11-3 and TRBJ2-7): EAGVVQSPRYKIIEKKQPVAFWCNPISGHNTLYWYLQNLGQGPELLIRYENEEAVDDSQLPKDRFSAERLKGVDSTLKIQPAELGDSAVYLCASQTYIEYEQYFGPGTRLTVT.